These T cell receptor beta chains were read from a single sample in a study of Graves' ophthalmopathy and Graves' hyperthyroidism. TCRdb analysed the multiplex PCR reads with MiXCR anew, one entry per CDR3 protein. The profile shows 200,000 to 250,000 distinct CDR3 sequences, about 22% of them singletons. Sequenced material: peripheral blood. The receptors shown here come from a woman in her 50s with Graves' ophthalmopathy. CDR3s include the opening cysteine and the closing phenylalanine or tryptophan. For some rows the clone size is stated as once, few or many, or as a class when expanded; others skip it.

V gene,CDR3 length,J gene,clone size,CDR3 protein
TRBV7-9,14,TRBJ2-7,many,CASSLISQGQEQYF
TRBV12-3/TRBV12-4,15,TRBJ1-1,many,CASSRTRMGNTEAFF
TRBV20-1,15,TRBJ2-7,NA,CSASGSGTDSYEQYF
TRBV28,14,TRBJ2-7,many,CASQGPVRTYEQYF
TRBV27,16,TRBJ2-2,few,CASSLMAPTNTGELFF
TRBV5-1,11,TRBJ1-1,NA,CASSPGGEAFF
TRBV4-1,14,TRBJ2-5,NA,CASSQNRVAETQYF
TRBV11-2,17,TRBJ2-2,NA,CASSLEGLRAPTGELFF
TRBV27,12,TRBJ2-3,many,CASSGGADTQYF
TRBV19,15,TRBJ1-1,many,CASAGQGLSRTEAFF
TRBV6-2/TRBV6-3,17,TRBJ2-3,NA,CASSYWGAGPHTDTQYF
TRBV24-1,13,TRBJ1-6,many,CAKWTAYNSPLHF
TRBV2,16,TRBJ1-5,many,CASSEIVGMGNQPQHF
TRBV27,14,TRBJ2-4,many,CASSLGAYGNIQYF
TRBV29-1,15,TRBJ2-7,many,CSRLAGGNSSYEQYF
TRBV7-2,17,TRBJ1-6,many,CASSSRPPGTGNSPLHF
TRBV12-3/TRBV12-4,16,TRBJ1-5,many,CASSSAQGALGQPQHF
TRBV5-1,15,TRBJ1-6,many,CASSFGSEHNSPLHF
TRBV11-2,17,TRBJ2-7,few,CASSLVGQGAASYEQYF
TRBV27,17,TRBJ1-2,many,CASSLSAKSGTYYGYTF
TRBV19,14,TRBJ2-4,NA,CASSINSAKNIQYF
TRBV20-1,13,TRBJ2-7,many,CSATDRGYYEQYF
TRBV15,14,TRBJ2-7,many,CATSRRGGFYEQYF
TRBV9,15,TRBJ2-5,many,CASSVGGRGQETQYF
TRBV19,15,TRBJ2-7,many,CASSILGQRSYEQYF
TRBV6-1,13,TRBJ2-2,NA,CAMTDGNTGELFF
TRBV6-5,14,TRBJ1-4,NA,CASSYPRAAEKLFF
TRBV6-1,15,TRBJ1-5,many,CASIPRGVSNQPQHF
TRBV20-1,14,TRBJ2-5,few,CSAPPIVGEETQYF
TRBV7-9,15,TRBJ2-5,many,CASSLNRGVQETQYF
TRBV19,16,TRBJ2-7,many,CASSIVGTGPPYEQYF
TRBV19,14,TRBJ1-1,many,CASSRRDRDTEAFF
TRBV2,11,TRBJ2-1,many,CASISDNEQFF
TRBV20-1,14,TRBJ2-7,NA,CSARDSYTVYEQYF
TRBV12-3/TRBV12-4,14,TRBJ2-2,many,CASTPDTNTGELFF
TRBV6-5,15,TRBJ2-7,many,CASSTPRRGTYEQYF
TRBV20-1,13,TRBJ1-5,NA,CSAGGGGGQPQHF
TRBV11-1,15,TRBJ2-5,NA,CASSPGTSGGETQYF
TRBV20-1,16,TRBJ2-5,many,CSATKGLTVSEETQYF
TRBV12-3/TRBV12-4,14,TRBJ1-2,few,CASSLGRPSGGYTF
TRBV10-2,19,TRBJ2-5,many,CASSEPPGLAGKYQETQYF
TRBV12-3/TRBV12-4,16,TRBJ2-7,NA,CASITPPGQGAYEQYF
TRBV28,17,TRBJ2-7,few,CASSSRDIVGVSYEQYF
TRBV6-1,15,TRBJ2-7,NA,CASSGRQGYPYEQYF
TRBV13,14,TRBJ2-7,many,CASSSGKNLYEQYF
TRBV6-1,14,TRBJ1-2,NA,CASRLPGQNYGYTF
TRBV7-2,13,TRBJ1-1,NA,CASSLAQHTEAFF
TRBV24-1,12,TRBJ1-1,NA,CATSMTDTEAFF
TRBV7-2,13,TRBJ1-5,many,CASSSDREQPQHF
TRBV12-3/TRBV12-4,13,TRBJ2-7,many,CASANREGGEQYF